The sample holds many counts of the clone carrying this T cell receptor beta chain. Its target is not known. CDR1 and CDR2 (germline): SGHTA, FQGNSA. This CDR3 contains 15 residues. Trimming left V 2 bases short and J 2 bases short, with 10 bases between. The data belong to a study of T cell repertoires in cytomegalovirus infection. On the study more broadly: Public TCR beta signatures provided an indication of both CMV infection and a matching HLA type. Points from the study as a whole: Summed frequency of shared TCR beta families picked out CMV carriers who also had the relevant HLA. HLA-C-restricted CMV-specific TCR beta clonotypes were dominant in the ex vivo response.

TCRdb re-called the reads through MiXCR, storing one row per CDR3 protein. Found here are 250,000 or so distinct CDR3 sequences, 9% to 15% of them singletons; the top ten hold around 1.6%. V is TRBV7-2 and J is TRBJ1-5, with a tentative D call TRBD1 (5 bases). This TCR was sampled from a human donor in good health (CMV status not recorded). Some clones in this sample may be carry-over from other donors' samples. Input material: PBMCs. The DNA for the CDR3 is TGTGCCAGCAGCTTACAGGGAACGGGCAATCAGCCCCAGCATTTT. It translates to CASSLQGTGNQPQHF.